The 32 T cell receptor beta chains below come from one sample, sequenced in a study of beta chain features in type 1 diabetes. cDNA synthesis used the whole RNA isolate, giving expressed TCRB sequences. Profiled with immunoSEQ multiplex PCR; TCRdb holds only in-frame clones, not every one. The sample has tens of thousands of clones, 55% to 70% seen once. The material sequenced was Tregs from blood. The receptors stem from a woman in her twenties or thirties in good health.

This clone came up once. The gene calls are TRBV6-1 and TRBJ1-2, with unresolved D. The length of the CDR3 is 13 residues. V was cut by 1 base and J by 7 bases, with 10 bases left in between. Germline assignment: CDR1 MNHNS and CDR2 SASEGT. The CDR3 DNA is TGTGCCAGCAGTGAAGGGGGAGATGGTGGCTACACCTTC. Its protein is CASSEGGDGGYTF.

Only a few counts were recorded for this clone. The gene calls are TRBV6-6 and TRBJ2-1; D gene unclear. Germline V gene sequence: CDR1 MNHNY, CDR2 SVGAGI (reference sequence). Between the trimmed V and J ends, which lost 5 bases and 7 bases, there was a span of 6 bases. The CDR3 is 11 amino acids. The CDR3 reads CASSPRNEQFF. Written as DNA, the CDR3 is TGTGCCAGCAGTCCCCGGAATGAGCAGTTCTTC.

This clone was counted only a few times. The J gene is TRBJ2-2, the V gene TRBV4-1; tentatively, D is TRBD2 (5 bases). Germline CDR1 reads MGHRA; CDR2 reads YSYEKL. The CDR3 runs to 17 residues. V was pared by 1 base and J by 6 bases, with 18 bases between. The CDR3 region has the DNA TGCGCCAGCAGCCAAGCTAATCTGGGCCTGCGGGCCGGGGAGCTGTTTTTT. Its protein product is CASSQANLGLRAGELFF.

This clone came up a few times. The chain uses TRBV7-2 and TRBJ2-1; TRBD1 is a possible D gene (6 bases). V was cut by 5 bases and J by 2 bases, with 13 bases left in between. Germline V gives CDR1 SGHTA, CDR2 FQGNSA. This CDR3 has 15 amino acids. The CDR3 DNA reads TGTGCCAGCAGCCCTGGGCAGGGGCCCTACAATGAGCAGTTCTTC. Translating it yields CASSPGQGPYNEQFF.

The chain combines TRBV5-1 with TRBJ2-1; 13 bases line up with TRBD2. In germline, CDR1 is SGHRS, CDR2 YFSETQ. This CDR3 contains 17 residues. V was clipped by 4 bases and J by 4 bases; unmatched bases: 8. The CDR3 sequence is CASSGLAGAFGYNEQFF. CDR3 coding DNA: TGCGCCAGCAGCGGACTAGCGGGAGCCTTTGGGTACAATGAGCAGTTCTTC.

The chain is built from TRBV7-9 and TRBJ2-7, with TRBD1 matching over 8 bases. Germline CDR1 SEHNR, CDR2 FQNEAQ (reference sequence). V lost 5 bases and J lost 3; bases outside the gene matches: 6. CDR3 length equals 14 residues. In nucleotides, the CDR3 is TGTGCCAGCAGCACCCGGGACAGGAACTACGAGCAGTACTTC. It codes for CASSTRDRNYEQYF.

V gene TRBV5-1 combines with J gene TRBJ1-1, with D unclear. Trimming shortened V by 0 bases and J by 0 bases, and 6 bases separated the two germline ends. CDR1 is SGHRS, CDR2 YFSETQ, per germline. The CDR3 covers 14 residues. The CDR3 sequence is CASSLVGVNTEAFF. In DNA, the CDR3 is TGCGCCAGCAGCTTGGTCGGGGTGAACACTGAAGCTTTCTTT.

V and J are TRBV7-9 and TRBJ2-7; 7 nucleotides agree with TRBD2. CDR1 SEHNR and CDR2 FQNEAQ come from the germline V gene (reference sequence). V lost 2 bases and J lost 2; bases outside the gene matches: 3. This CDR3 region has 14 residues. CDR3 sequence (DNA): TGTGCCAGCAGCTTATTAGCGGGCACCTACGAGCAGTACTTC. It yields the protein CASSLLAGTYEQYF.

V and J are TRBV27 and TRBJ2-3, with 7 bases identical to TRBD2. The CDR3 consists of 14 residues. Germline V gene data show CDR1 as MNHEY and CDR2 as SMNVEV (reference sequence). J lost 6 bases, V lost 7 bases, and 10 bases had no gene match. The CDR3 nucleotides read TGTGCCAGCATCCAAGCGGGACGGGTCGATACGCAGTATTTT. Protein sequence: CASIQAGRVDTQYF.

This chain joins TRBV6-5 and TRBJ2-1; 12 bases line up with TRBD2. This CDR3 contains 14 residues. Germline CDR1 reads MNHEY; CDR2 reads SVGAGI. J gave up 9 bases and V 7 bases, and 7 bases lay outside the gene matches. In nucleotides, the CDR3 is TGTGCCAGCAACCGACTAGCGGGAGTAGTTGAGCAGTTCTTC. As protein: CASNRLAGVVEQFF.

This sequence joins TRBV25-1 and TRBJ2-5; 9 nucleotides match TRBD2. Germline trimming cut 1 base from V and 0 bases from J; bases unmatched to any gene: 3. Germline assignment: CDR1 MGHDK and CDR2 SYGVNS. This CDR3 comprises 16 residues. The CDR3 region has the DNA TGTGCCAGCAGTGAATTCCTAGCGGGAAACCAAGAGACCCAGTACTTC. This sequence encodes CASSEFLAGNQETQYF.

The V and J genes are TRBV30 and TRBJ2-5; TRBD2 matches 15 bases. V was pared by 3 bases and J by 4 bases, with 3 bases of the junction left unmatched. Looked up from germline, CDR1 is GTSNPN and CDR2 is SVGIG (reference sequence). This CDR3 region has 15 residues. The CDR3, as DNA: TGTGCCTGGAGCCCGGGACTAGCGGGAGGAGAGACCCAGTACTTC. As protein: CAWSPGLAGGETQYF.

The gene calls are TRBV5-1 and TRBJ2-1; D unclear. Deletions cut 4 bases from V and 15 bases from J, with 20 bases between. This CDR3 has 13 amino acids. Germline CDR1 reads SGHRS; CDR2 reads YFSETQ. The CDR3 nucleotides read TGCGCCAGCAGCACCAAAACCGGGTCCAAAGGGTTCTTC. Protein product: CASSTKTGSKGFF. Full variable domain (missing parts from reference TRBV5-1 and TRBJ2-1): KAGVTQTPRYLIKTRGQQVTLSCSPISGHRSVSWYQQTPGQGLQFLFEYFSETQRNKGNFPGRFSGRQFSNSRSEMNVSTLELGDSALYLCASSTKTGSKGFFGPGTRLTVL.

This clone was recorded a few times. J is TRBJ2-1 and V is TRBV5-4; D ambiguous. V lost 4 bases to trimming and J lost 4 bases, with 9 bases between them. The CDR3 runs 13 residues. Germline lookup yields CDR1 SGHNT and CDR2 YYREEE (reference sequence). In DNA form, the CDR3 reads TGTGCCAGCAGCATTTCGTATTACAATGAGCAGTTCTTC. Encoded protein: CASSISYYNEQFF.

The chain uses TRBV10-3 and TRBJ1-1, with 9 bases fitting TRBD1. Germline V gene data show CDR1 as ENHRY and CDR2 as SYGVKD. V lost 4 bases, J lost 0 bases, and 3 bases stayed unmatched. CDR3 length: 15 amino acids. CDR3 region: CAISGGQGLNTEAFF. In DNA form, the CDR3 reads TGTGCCATCAGTGGGGGACAGGGATTGAACACTGAAGCTTTCTTT.

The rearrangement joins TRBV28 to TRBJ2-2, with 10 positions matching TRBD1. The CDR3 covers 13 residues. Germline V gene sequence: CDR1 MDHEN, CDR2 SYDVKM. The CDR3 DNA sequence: TGTGCTACCAGGACAGGGGGAGTCGGGGAGCTGTTTTTT. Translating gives CATRTGGVGELFF.

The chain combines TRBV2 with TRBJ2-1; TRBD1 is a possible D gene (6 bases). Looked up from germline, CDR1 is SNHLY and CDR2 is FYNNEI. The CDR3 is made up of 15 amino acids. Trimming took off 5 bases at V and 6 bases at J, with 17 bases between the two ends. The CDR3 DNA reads TGTGCCAGCAGTAAACAGGGCCTGGGGTCCAATGAGCAGTTCTTC. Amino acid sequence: CASSKQGLGSNEQFF.

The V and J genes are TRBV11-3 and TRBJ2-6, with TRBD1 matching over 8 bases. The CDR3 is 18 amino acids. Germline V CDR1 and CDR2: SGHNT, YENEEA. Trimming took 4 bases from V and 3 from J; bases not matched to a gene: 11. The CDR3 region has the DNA TGTGCCAGCAGCTCTCGCCCGCAGGGGGCGGTTGGGGCCAACGTCCTGACTTTC. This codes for CASSSRPQGAVGANVLTF. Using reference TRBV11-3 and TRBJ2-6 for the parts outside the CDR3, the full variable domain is EAGVVQSPRYKIIEKKQPVAFWCNPISGHNTLYWYLQNLGQGPELLIRYENEEAVDDSQLPKDRFSAERLKGVDSTLKIQPAELGDSAVYLCASSSRPQGAVGANVLTFGAGSRLTVL.

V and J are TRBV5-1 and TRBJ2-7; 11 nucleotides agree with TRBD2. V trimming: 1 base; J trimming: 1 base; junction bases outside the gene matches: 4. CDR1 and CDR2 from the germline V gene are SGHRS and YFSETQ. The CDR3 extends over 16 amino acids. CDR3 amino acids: CASSLTSGRGSYEQYF. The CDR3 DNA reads TGCGCCAGCAGCTTGACTAGCGGGAGAGGGTCCTACGAGCAGTACTTC. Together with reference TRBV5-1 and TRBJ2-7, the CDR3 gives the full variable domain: KAGVTQTPRYLIKTRGQQVTLSCSPISGHRSVSWYQQTPGQGLQFLFEYFSETQRNKGNFPGRFSGRQFSNSRSEMNVSTLELGDSALYLCASSLTSGRGSYEQYFGPGTRLTVT.

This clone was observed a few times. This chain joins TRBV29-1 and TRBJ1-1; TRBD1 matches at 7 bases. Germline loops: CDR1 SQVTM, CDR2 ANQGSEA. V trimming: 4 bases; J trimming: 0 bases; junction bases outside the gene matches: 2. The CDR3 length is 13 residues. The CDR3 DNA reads TGCAGCGTTGCGGGACAGCTGAACACTGAAGCTTTCTTT. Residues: CSVAGQLNTEAFF.

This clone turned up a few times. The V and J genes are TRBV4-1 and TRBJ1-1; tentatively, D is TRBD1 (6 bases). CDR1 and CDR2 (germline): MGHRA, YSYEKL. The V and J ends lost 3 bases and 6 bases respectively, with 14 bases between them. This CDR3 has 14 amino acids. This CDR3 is CASSQLTGKSEAFF. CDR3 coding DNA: TGCGCCAGCAGCCAGTTAACAGGGAAGTCTGAAGCTTTCTTT.

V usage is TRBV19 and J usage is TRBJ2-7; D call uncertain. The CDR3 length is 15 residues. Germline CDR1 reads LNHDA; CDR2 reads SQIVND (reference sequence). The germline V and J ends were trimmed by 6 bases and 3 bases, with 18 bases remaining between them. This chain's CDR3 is CASRPPDSANYEQYF. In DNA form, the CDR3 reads TGTGCCAGTAGACCACCTGACTCAGCTAACTACGAGCAGTACTTC.

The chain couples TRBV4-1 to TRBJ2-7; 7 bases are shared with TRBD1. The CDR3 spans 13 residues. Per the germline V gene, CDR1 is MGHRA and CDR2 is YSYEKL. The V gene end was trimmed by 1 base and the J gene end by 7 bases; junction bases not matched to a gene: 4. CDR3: CASSQVVRGEQYF. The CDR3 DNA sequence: TGCGCCAGCAGCCAAGTGGTCAGGGGGGAGCAGTACTTC.

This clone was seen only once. The CDR3 DNA sequence: TGTGCCAGTAAACGACCCTCCGCGGGTTCACCCCTCCACTTT. Its protein is CASKRPSAGSPLHF. The chain is built from TRBV2 and TRBJ1-6; no reliable D call. Trimming stripped 9 bases from V and 9 bases from J, with 18 bases between. The CDR3 totals 14 residues. Germline V lookup: CDR1 SNHLY, CDR2 FYNNEI.

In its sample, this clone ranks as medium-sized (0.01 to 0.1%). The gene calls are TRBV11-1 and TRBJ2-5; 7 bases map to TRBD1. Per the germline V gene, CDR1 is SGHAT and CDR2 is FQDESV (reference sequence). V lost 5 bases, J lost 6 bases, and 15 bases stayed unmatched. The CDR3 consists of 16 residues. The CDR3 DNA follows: TGTGCCAGCAGCCAAGGACGGGACAGCCTTTTCCAGACCCAGTACTTC. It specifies CASSQGRDSLFQTQYF.

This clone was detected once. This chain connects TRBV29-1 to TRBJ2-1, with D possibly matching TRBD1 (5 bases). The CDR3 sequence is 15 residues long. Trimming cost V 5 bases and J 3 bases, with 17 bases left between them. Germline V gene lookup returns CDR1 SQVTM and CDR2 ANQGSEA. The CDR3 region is CSVCDQSGIYNEQFF. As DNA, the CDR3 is TGCAGCGTTTGCGACCAGTCAGGGATCTACAATGAGCAGTTCTTC.

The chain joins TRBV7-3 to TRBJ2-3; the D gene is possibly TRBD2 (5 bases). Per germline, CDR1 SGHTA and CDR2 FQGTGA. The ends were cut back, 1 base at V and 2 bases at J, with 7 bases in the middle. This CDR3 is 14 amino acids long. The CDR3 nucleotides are TGTGCCAGCAGCTTAAGCGGGTACACAGATACGCAGTATTTT. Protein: CASSLSGYTDTQYF.

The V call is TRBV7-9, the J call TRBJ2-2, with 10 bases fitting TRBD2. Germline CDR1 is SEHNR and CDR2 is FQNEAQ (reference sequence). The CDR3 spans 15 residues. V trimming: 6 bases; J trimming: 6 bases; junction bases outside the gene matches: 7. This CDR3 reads CASRPGTSVPGELFF. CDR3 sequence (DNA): TGTGCCAGCAGGCCCGGGACTAGCGTGCCCGGGGAGCTGTTTTTT.

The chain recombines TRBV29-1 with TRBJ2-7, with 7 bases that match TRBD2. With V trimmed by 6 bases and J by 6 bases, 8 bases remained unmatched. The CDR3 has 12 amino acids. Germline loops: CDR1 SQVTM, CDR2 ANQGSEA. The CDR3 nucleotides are TGCAGCGTGAGGGCGGGAGCCGGCGAGCAGTACTTC. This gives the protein CSVRAGAGEQYF.

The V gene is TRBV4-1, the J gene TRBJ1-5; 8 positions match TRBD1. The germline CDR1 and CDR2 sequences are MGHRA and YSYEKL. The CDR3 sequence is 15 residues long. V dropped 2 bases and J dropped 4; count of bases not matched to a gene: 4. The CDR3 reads CASSQPDRDNQPQHF. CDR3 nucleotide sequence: TGCGCCAGCAGCCAACCGGACAGGGATAATCAGCCCCAGCATTTT.

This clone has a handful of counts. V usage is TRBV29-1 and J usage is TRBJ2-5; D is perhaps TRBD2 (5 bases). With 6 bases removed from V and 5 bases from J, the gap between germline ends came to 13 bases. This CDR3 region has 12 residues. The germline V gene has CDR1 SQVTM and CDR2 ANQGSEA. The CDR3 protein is CSVEVATETQYF. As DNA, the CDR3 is TGCAGCGTGGAGGTAGCGACGGAGACCCAGTACTTC.

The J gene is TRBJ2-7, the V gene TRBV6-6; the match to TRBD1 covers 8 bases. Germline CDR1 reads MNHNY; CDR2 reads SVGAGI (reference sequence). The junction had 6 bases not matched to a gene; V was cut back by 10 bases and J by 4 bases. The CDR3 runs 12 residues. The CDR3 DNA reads TGTGCCACCGCGACAGGGGCGTACGAGCAGTACTTC. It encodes CATATGAYEQYF.